This T cell receptor beta chain comes out of a study of CD8 T cells in Susac syndrome. Random-hexamer reverse transcription was applied to about 0.45 to 1 ug RNA. TCRdb passed the immunoSEQ multiplex PCR reads through MiXCR, listing each CDR3 protein once. The table has approximately 100,000 distinct CDR3 sequences, approximately 91% seen once; the top ten hold approximately 0.13%. The source is a human donor in good health. Sequencing was carried out using CD4+ T cells from PBMCs.

Here the CDR3 DNA reads TGTGCCAGTAGTCCCACCAACACTGAAGCTTTCTTT. This gives the protein CASSPTNTEAFF. The J gene is TRBJ1-1, the V gene TRBV19; D not resolved. The germline CDR1 and CDR2 sequences are LNHDA and SQIVND (reference sequence). Trimming shortened V by 5 bases and J by 2 bases, and 6 bases separated the two germline ends. The CDR3 runs to 12 residues.